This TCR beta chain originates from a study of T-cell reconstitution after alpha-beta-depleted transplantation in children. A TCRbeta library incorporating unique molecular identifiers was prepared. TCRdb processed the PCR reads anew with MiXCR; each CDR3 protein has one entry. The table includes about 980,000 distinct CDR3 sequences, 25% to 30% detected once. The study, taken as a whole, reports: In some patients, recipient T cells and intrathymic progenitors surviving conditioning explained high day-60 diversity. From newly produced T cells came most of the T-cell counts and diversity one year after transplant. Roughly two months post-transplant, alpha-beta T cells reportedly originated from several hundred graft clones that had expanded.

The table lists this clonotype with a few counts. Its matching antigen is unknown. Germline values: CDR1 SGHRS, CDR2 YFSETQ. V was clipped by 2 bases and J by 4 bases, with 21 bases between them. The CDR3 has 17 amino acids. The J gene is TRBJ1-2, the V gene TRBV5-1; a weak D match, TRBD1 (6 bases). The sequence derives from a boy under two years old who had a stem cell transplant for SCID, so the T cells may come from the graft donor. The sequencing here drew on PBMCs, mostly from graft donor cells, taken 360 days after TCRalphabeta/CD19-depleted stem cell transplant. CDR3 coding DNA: TGCGCCAGCAGCTTTGGGCCTACGACAGGCACCCCCTATGGCTACACCTTC. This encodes CASSFGPTTGTPYGYTF.